The 30 T cell receptor beta chains presented below share a single source sample, sequenced in a study of a mutant IDH1 vaccine in newly diagnosed glioma. The method was immunoSEQ multiplex PCR; TCRdb's version includes in-frame clones alone and lacks a portion of them. The table shows about 60,000 clones, with approximately 81% occurring only once. Time point: week 35, safety follow-up. Every vaccine dose comprised 300 ug of mutant IDH1 20-mer peptide plus topical imiquimod. No antigen has been identified for these receptors. The input for sequencing was PBMCs, taken from a glioma patient whose treatment included an IDH1 peptide vaccine. The receptors originated from a man aged 25-40 years with glioma.

The gene calls are TRBV27 and TRBJ1-2; 8 bases agree with TRBD1. Germline CDR1 MNHEY, CDR2 SMNVEV (reference sequence). This CDR3 spans 16 amino acids. The V segment lost 5 bases and the J segment 0 bases; nucleotides outside the gene matches: 8. CDR3 nucleotide sequence: TGTGCCAGCAGTCCAGGGACAGGACGAGCTAACTATGGCTACACCTTC. Translating it yields CASSPGTGRANYGYTF.

The chain is built from TRBV5-6 and TRBJ2-7; perhaps TRBD2 as D (5 bases). CDR1 SGHDT and CDR2 YYEEEE come from the germline V gene. This CDR3 has 15 amino acids. V was pared by 4 bases and J by 7 bases, with 21 bases between. CDR3 sequence reads: CASSAVGAELLEQYF. DNA of the CDR3: TGTGCCAGCAGCGCCGTTGGAGCGGAGTTATTGGAGCAGTACTTC.

V usage is TRBV27 and J usage is TRBJ2-2, with 7 bases fitting TRBD1. This CDR3 is built from 15 residues. Germline V gene lookup returns CDR1 MNHEY and CDR2 SMNVEV (reference sequence). Unmatched junction bases numbered 9, after V lost 5 bases and J lost 6 bases. This CDR3 is CASSRDSLLSGELFF. The DNA for the CDR3 is TGTGCCAGCAGTCGGGACAGCCTTTTGTCCGGGGAGCTGTTTTTT.

Turning to this clone: This sample also contains other DNA sequences that code for the same CDR3. The chain joins TRBV10-1 to TRBJ2-7; tentatively, D is TRBD1 or TRBD2 (5 bases each). V was cut by 4 bases and J by 3 bases, with 16 bases left in between. CDR1 and CDR2 (germline): WNHNN, SYGVQD (reference sequence). The CDR3 runs 15 residues. CDR3 amino acids: CASSGEGTYYYEQYF. Here the CDR3 DNA reads TGCGCCAGCAGTGGTGAGGGGACCTACTACTACGAGCAGTACTTC.

The rearrangement uses TRBV6-5 and TRBJ2-5; 9 bases are a match to TRBD1. CDR3 length: 14 residues. V lost 6 bases, J lost 4 bases, and 6 bases stayed unmatched. Germline loops: CDR1 MNHEY, CDR2 SVGAGI. This chain's CDR3 is CASSFYRGRETQYF. The CDR3 coding sequence is TGTGCCAGCAGCTTCTACAGGGGGCGAGAGACCCAGTACTTC.

The V call is TRBV19, the J call TRBJ2-3, with a possible D match to TRBD2 (6 bases). The CDR3 runs to 14 residues. The V and J ends lost 3 bases and 12 bases respectively, with 19 bases between them. Germline lookup yields CDR1 LNHDA and CDR2 SQIVND (reference sequence). CDR3 in DNA: TGTGCCAGTAGTATGGGGCTCTCGGAGGGAAGACAGTATTTT. This translates into CASSMGLSEGRQYF.

The rearrangement uses TRBV10-3 and TRBJ2-7; TRBD2 matches at 9 bases. Unmatched junction bases numbered 7, after V lost 2 bases and J lost 5 bases. This CDR3 contains 15 residues. Germline V gene lookup returns CDR1 ENHRY and CDR2 SYGVKD. CDR3 residues: CAISEPATSGDEQYF. The CDR3 region has the DNA TGTGCCATCAGTGAGCCGGCGACTAGCGGCGACGAGCAGTACTTC.

The chain employs TRBV5-1 and TRBJ2-7; maybe TRBD1 (5 bases). CDR1 and CDR2 from the germline V gene are SGHRS and YFSETQ. The CDR3 covers 15 residues. Trimming took 0 bases from V and 6 from J, leaving 16 bases between them. The CDR3 DNA sequence: TGCGCCAGCAGCTTGGTGGCAGGGTATCAGCGCGAGCAGTACTTC. Translation gives CASSLVAGYQREQYF.

The V and J genes are TRBV9 and TRBJ2-7; D is perhaps TRBD1 (6 bases). V was pared by 3 bases and J by 7 bases, with 14 bases between. The CDR3 contains 13 residues. CDR1 SGDLS and CDR2 YYNGEE come from the germline V gene. The chain's CDR3 is CASSAGQLGEQYF. The CDR3, as DNA: TGTGCCAGCAGCGCCGGACAGTTGGGAGAGCAGTACTTC.

This clone was picked up a small number of times. J is TRBJ1-5 and V is TRBV2; D is undetermined. V dropped 3 bases and J dropped 10 bases, with 22 bases sitting between them. The CDR3 runs to 16 residues. Germline CDR1 SNHLY, CDR2 FYNNEI. The CDR3 reads CASSEHIGGRIDPQHF. CDR3 nucleotides: TGTGCCAGCAGTGAGCACATAGGTGGCAGGATAGATCCCCAGCATTTT.

There are a few counts of this clone. The chain couples TRBV4-1 to TRBJ1-4, with D perhaps matching TRBD1 (5 bases). Germline V gene data show CDR1 as MGHRA and CDR2 as YSYEKL. The V gene lost 7 bases and the J gene lost 4 bases, with 19 bases spanning the gap. The CDR3 has 16 residues. The CDR3 loop reads CASNPGWGGDNEKLFF. CDR3 bases: TGCGCCAGCAACCCGGGGTGGGGGGGAGATAATGAAAAACTGTTTTTT.

This sequence joins TRBV6-5 and TRBJ2-1; 8 bases line up with TRBD2. V shed 2 bases and J 3 bases; nucleotides not matched to a gene: 6. Looked up from germline, CDR1 is MNHEY and CDR2 is SVGAGI. The CDR3 sequence is 16 residues long. This CDR3 is CASSYGRLANYNEQFF. CDR3 sequence (DNA): TGTGCCAGCAGTTACGGGCGACTAGCGAACTACAATGAGCAGTTCTTC.

J is TRBJ1-6 and V is TRBV5-6, with D perhaps TRBD1 (5 bases). The CDR3 loop spans 17 amino acids. From germline, CDR1 is SGHDT and CDR2 YYEEEE. V was shortened by 2 bases and J by 0 bases, with 12 bases between the two germline ends. The CDR3 DNA reads as TGTGCCAGCAGCTTACAACAGGCTAGCTCCTATAATTCACCCCTCCACTTT. This codes for CASSLQQASSYNSPLHF.

V gene TRBV5-1 combines with J gene TRBJ2-1; D is possibly TRBD1 or TRBD2 (5 bases each). Germline V gives CDR1 SGHRS, CDR2 YFSETQ. Trimming left V 0 bases short and J 4 bases short, with 14 bases between. The CDR3 extends over 16 amino acids. CDR3 in amino acids: CASSLAAGDHYNEQFF. In nucleotides, the CDR3 is TGCGCCAGCAGCTTGGCCGCCGGGGACCATTACAATGAGCAGTTCTTC.

The V call is TRBV29-1, the J call TRBJ1-2, with a possible D match to TRBD1 (5 bases). The CDR3 spans 16 residues. V lost 7 bases to trimming and J lost 4 bases, with 25 bases between them. The germline gives CDR1 SQVTM, CDR2 ANQGSEA. CDR3 bases: TGCAGCGCCGGAGGGGCGGGTACCCGGTTGGGCTATGGCTACACCTTC. It specifies CSAGGAGTRLGYGYTF.

The chain couples TRBV6-6 to TRBJ2-3; D remains unclear. The germline CDR1 and CDR2 sequences are MNHNY and SVGAGI (reference sequence). The germline V and J ends were trimmed by 4 bases and 7 bases, with 18 bases remaining between them. The CDR3 sequence is 15 residues long. The CDR3 sequence is CASSSVETSLNTQYF. For the CDR3, the DNA is TGTGCCAGCAGTTCCGTAGAAACTTCGCTAAATACGCAGTATTTT.

The rearrangement links TRBV5-1 to TRBJ1-6; maybe TRBD1 (5 bases). The ends were cut back, 1 base at V and 9 bases at J, with 11 bases in the middle. The CDR3 consists of 14 residues. In germline, CDR1 is SGHRS, CDR2 YFSETQ. The CDR3 DNA follows: TGCGCCAGCAGCTTGAGGCAGGGCGGTTCACCCCTCCACTTT. This encodes CASSLRQGGSPLHF.

This rearrangement joins TRBV6-4 to TRBJ2-5; 10 bases are a match to TRBD1. The CDR3 spans 13 residues. Looked up from germline, CDR1 is MRHNA and CDR2 is SNTAGT. J lost 4 bases, V lost 4 bases, and 0 bases had no gene match. Written as DNA, the CDR3 is TGTGCCAGCAGTGGGGACAGGGGAGAGACCCAGTACTTC. It yields the protein CASSGDRGETQYF.

J is TRBJ1-2 and V is TRBV7-8; D is uncertain. Germline CDR1 reads SGHVS; CDR2 reads FQNEAQ. This CDR3 region has 16 residues. The V end was cut by 3 bases, the J end by 7 bases, with 21 bases between. Written as DNA, the CDR3 is TGTGCCAGCAGCTTCGAGCCGGGAGGTACTTCTGCTGGCTACACCTTC. It encodes CASSFEPGGTSAGYTF.

The chain has TRBV6-1 and TRBJ2-7; maybe TRBD1 (5 bases). CDR1 is MNHNS and CDR2 is SASEGT in the germline V gene. V gave up 5 bases and J gave up 2 bases, with 10 bases separating them. The CDR3 contains 13 residues. CDR3 sequence: CASSLRVPYEQYF. The CDR3 nucleotides are TGTGCCAGCAGTCTCAGGGTACCCTACGAGCAGTACTTC.

This clone was picked up a small number of times. The chain uses TRBV12-5 and TRBJ2-7; perhaps TRBD1 as D (6 bases). This CDR3 region has 12 residues. Germline CDR1 reads LGHNT; CDR2 reads FRNRAP. Trimming removed 6 bases from V and 3 bases from J, with 9 bases in between. CDR3 sequence: CASGGHFYEQYF. CDR3 DNA sequence: TGTGCTAGTGGGGGACACTTCTACGAGCAGTACTTC.

The gene calls are TRBV4-1 and TRBJ1-5, with D possibly TRBD1 on 5 matching bases. The CDR3 totals 22 residues. V lost 3 bases, J lost 3 bases, and 33 bases lay in between. Germline CDR1 and CDR2: MGHRA and YSYEKL. This chain's CDR3 is CASSQEGPDGKRTWGHNQPQHF. CDR3 nucleotide sequence: TGCGCCAGCAGCCAGGAAGGGCCAGATGGGAAGAGGACATGGGGCCACAATCAGCCCCAGCATTTT.

The J gene is TRBJ1-2, the V gene TRBV2; 9 nucleotides align to TRBD1. From germline, CDR1 is SNHLY and CDR2 FYNNEI. The CDR3 covers 13 residues. J was trimmed by 7 bases and V by 7 bases; bases with no gene match: 7. The CDR3 region has the DNA TGTGCCAGCATGGGGGACAGGGTCGGTGGCTACACCTTC. As protein: CASMGDRVGGYTF.

The chain recombines TRBV9 with TRBJ2-7; no firm D call. Trimming removed 4 bases at V and 3 bases at J, with 11 bases between. The CDR3 contains 13 residues. Germline V lookup: CDR1 SGDLS, CDR2 YYNGEE. Here the CDR3 DNA reads TGTGCCAGCAGCCCGAGCAACGTCTACGAGCAGTACTTC. Its translation is CASSPSNVYEQYF.

The chain joins TRBV7-9 to TRBJ1-1; 9 positions agree with TRBD1. Germline lookup yields CDR1 SEHNR and CDR2 FQNEAQ (reference sequence). V shed 1 base and J 0 bases; nucleotides not matched to a gene: 3. This CDR3 contains 16 residues. The CDR3, as DNA: TGTGCCAGCAGCTTAGAAACAGGGGGCATGAACACTGAAGCTTTCTTT. The encoded protein is CASSLETGGMNTEAFF.

CDR3 nucleotide sequence: TGTGCCAGCAGTTACGGGCAGGGTTCGGTAGCTTTCTTT. As protein: CASSYGQGSVAFF. The J gene is TRBJ1-1, the V gene TRBV6-5, with D perhaps matching TRBD1 (5 bases). The CDR3 extends over 13 amino acids. The germline V gene has CDR1 MNHEY and CDR2 SVGAGI. V was cut by 2 bases and J by 10 bases, with 14 bases left in between.

This clone was detected a few times. The DNA of the CDR3 is TGTGCCAGCAGAAAGCTGGGACAGAGCAATCAGCCCCAGCATTTT. Its translation is CASRKLGQSNQPQHF. The V gene is TRBV6-5, the J gene TRBJ1-5, with 7 bases identical to TRBD1. V shed 6 bases, J shed 1 base, and the junction held 6 bases outside the gene matches. The germline gives CDR1 MNHEY, CDR2 SVGAGI. The CDR3 has 15 residues.

The V gene is TRBV25-1, the J gene TRBJ2-5; a possible D gene is TRBD2 (7 bases). With 3 bases removed from V and 2 bases from J, the gap between germline ends came to 16 bases. Per the germline V gene, CDR1 is MGHDK and CDR2 is SYGVNS. The CDR3 consists of 16 residues. CDR3 DNA sequence: TGTGCCAGCAGTGATAAGGGGGGGAGGGTTCAAGAGACCCAGTACTTC. Translated: CASSDKGGRVQETQYF.

The rearrangement links TRBV6-5 to TRBJ2-1, with 9 bases that match TRBD1. CDR1 is MNHEY, CDR2 SVGAGI, per germline. The CDR3 sequence is 15 residues long. Germline trimming cut 5 bases from V and 4 bases from J; bases unmatched to any gene: 6. The CDR3 is CASSMPGQGYNEQFF. The CDR3 DNA reads as TGTGCCAGCAGTATGCCGGGACAGGGATACAATGAGCAGTTCTTC.

The J gene is TRBJ1-5, the V gene TRBV19, with 8 nucleotides matching TRBD1. Trimming took 7 bases from V and 2 from J; bases not matched to a gene: 1. Germline assignment: CDR1 LNHDA and CDR2 SQIVND (reference sequence). The length of the CDR3 is 13 residues. CDR3 bases: TGTGCCAGTAAGACAGGGGGCAATCAGCCCCAGCATTTT. This codes for CASKTGGNQPQHF.